The 23 T cell receptor beta chains below all came from one sample that was sequenced in a study of long-term antiretroviral therapy in people with HIV (dated by TCRdb to the early 2020s). The immunoSEQ hsTCRB v3.0 assay was used at survey level resolution for TRB variable region sequencing. TCRdb carries this immuneACCESS record with in-frame sequences only. Its versions omit some clonotypes, under half of them owing to an unresolved V gene in the studies checked, with the rest unexplained. The sample yields some 20,000 clones; 78% were counted once. Together, the top ten hold 7% to 8.5% of the sample. The material was unsorted PBMCs, obtained at the start of antiretroviral therapy, before treatment. These receptor sequences come from a middle-aged woman with HIV.

This clone was seen a single time. Other nucleotide sequences in the sample specify the same CDR3. V usage is TRBV7-6 and J usage is TRBJ2-7; no clear D gene. Trimming took off 5 bases at V and 4 bases at J, with 9 bases between the two ends. The CDR3 sequence is 12 residues long. The germline CDR1 and CDR2 sequences are SGHVS and FNYEAQ. CDR3 residues: CASSPDRYEQYF. The CDR3 nucleotides are TGTGCCAGCAGCCCCGACCGGTACGAGCAGTACTTC.

The chain carries TRBV29-1 and TRBJ2-1; TRBD2 might be the D (5 bases). The ends were cut back, 8 bases at V and 6 bases at J, with 20 bases in the middle. CDR1 is SQVTM, CDR2 ANQGSEA, per germline. CDR3 length: 14 residues. The CDR3 DNA reads TGCAGCTACCCAAGGTCGATGAGCGGCAATGAGCAGTTCTTC. Translating it yields CSYPRSMSGNEQFF.

This clone appeared once. The rearrangement uses TRBV9 and TRBJ2-1; D unclear. Trimming removed 4 bases at V and 5 bases at J, with 10 bases between. CDR3 size: 13 residues. Germline CDR1 and CDR2: SGDLS and YYNGEE. CDR3 protein: CASSPRPDNEQFF. Here the CDR3 DNA reads TGTGCCAGCAGCCCTCGACCGGACAATGAGCAGTTCTTC.

The J gene is TRBJ1-2, the V gene TRBV4-3, with unresolved D. CDR1 is LGHNA, CDR2 YSLEER, per germline. V was cut by 1 base and J by 5 bases, with 8 bases left in between. The CDR3 consists of 13 residues. The CDR3 spells CASSQVMGYGYTF. CDR3 in DNA: TGCGCCAGCAGCCAAGTGATGGGGTATGGCTACACCTTC.

CDR3 in amino acids: CASSQPPWREHSPLHF. For the CDR3, the DNA is TGTGCCAGCAGCCAACCCCCCTGGCGGGAACATTCACCCCTCCACTTT. The chain couples TRBV4-2 to TRBJ1-6; D remains ambiguous. CDR1 and CDR2 (germline): LGHNA, YNFKEQ. The CDR3 consists of 16 residues. V was trimmed by 2 bases and J by 8 bases, leaving 16 bases between them.

The chain employs TRBV28 and TRBJ2-1; possibly TRBD2 for D (5 bases). V lost 6 bases and J 6 bases, leaving 15 bases between the germline ends. The CDR3 totals 14 residues. Germline V gene sequence: CDR1 MDHEN, CDR2 SYDVKM. The CDR3 region has the DNA TGTGCCAGCAGGCGAGGCGGGCGCACCAATGAGCAGTTCTTC. Its translation is CASRRGGRTNEQFF.

This chain links TRBV5-4 with TRBJ1-6; the D gene is possibly TRBD1 (6 bases). The V gene lost 0 bases and the J gene lost 8 bases, with 15 bases spanning the gap. The length of the CDR3 is 16 residues. CDR1 is SGHNT and CDR2 is YYREEE in the germline V gene (reference sequence). This CDR3 reads CASSLVGGRVDSPLHF. The CDR3 region has the DNA TGTGCCAGCAGCTTGGTTGGGGGGCGCGTTGATTCACCCCTCCACTTT.

This sequence joins TRBV28 and TRBJ2-3; 7 bases agree with TRBD2. The CDR3 length is 16 residues. The V segment lost 2 bases and the J segment 2 bases; nucleotides outside the gene matches: 7. Germline CDR1 MDHEN, CDR2 SYDVKM. DNA of the CDR3: TGTGCCAGCAGTTTAGGGGCGGGGGAGACCACAGATACGCAGTATTTT. It is translated as CASSLGAGETTDTQYF.

This CDR3 is CASSYQPDSREQYF. The CDR3 DNA reads as TGTGCCAGCAGTTACCAGCCCGACTCGCGGGAGCAGTACTTC. The chain couples TRBV6-5 to TRBJ2-7; no clear D gene. Germline-derived CDR1 and CDR2 are MNHEY and SVGAGI. V lost 2 bases, J lost 7 bases, and 15 bases lay in between. CDR3 length equals 14 residues.

In its sample, this clone was seen once. The CDR3 region has the DNA TGTGCCAGCAGCTTAGAGGCAGACAGGAACACCGGGGAGCTGTTTTTT. Translating it yields CASSLEADRNTGELFF. This chain connects TRBV7-2 to TRBJ2-2; the D gene is possibly TRBD1 (5 bases). The length of the CDR3 is 16 residues. With 1 base removed from V and 1 base from J, the gap between germline ends came to 10 bases. Germline V CDR1 and CDR2: SGHTA, FQGNSA.

This chain joins TRBV30 and TRBJ2-7; D unclear. The V gene lost 2 bases and the J gene lost 1 base, with 9 bases spanning the gap. The CDR3 spans 13 residues. Looked up from germline, CDR1 is GTSNPN and CDR2 is SVGIG (reference sequence). Here the CDR3 DNA reads TGTGCCTGGAGTCCATCGTGGTCCTACGAGCAGTACTTC. It yields the protein CAWSPSWSYEQYF.

In nucleotides, the CDR3 is TGCGCCAGCAGCTTGGGGGTAGCGGGGACAGATACGCAGTATTTT. It yields the protein CASSLGVAGTDTQYF. The chain employs TRBV5-1 and TRBJ2-3; 8 bases line up with TRBD2. Trimming took 0 bases from V and 3 from J; bases not matched to a gene: 3. Germline-derived CDR1 and CDR2 are SGHRS and YFSETQ. The length of the CDR3 is 15 residues.

This clone was counted once. V gene TRBV7-9 combines with J gene TRBJ2-7; D remains ambiguous. The V and J ends lost 1 base and 2 bases respectively, with 9 bases between them. The germline gives CDR1 SEHNR, CDR2 FQNEAQ (reference sequence). The CDR3 consists of 14 residues. This CDR3 is CASSLGWGTYEQYF. The CDR3 DNA reads TGTGCCAGCAGCTTAGGTTGGGGAACCTACGAGCAGTACTTC. Supplemented by reference TRBV7-9 and TRBJ2-7, the full variable domain reads DTGVSQNPRHKITKRGQNVTFRCDPISEHNRLYWYRQTLGQGPEFLTYFQNEAQLEKSRLLSDRFSAERPKGSFSTLEIQRTEQGDSAMYLCASSLGWGTYEQYFGPGTRLTVT.

This chain uses TRBV5-1 with TRBJ2-4, with D possibly matching TRBD1 (6 bases). V shed 4 bases and J shed 4 bases, with 15 bases lying between them. Germline V gene sequence: CDR1 SGHRS, CDR2 YFSETQ. The CDR3 runs to 15 residues. The CDR3 spells CASSPDQGRKNIQYF. Here the CDR3 DNA reads TGCGCCAGCAGCCCCGATCAGGGGAGAAAAAACATTCAGTACTTC.

The chain couples TRBV27 to TRBJ2-1; the match to TRBD1 covers 8 bases. The trim removed 5 bases at V and 8 bases at J, leaving 5 bases unmatched. Germline CDR1 is MNHEY and CDR2 is SMNVEV (reference sequence). There are 13 residues in the CDR3. The CDR3 loop reads CASSPDRGYEQFF. As DNA, the CDR3 is TGTGCCAGCAGTCCCGACAGGGGCTATGAGCAGTTCTTC.

The CDR3 is CASSLGLRRNSGATDTQYF. DNA for the CDR3: TGTGCCAGCAGCTTAGGCCTTAGGAGGAATAGCGGAGCCACAGATACGCAGTATTTT. The rearrangement links TRBV7-2 to TRBJ2-3, with a weak D call TRBD2 (6 bases). This CDR3 has 19 residues. Per the germline V gene, CDR1 is SGHTA and CDR2 is FQGNSA. V was cut by 1 base and J by 2 bases, with 22 bases left in between.

The chain joins TRBV6-5 to TRBJ1-2, with D perhaps matching TRBD1 (5 bases). V lost 5 bases to trimming and J lost 4 bases, with 14 bases between them. Looked up from germline, CDR1 is MNHEY and CDR2 is SVGAGI. CDR3 length: 14 amino acids. This CDR3 reads CASSTQGGSYGYTF. The CDR3 DNA reads TGTGCCAGCAGTACCCAGGGAGGCTCCTATGGCTACACCTTC.

The gene calls are TRBV9 and TRBJ2-7; TRBD2 aligns across 12 bases. The germline gives CDR1 SGDLS, CDR2 YYNGEE. V trimming: 4 bases; J trimming: 9 bases; junction bases outside the gene matches: 17. The CDR3 loop spans 17 amino acids. Here the CDR3 DNA reads TGTGCCAGCAGCCCCTCGGGTGGGGCTAGCGGGGGGGCCCCGCAGTACTTC. Translation gives CASSPSGGASGGAPQYF.

This clone was counted only a few times. The chain couples TRBV4-2 to TRBJ1-6; maybe TRBD1 (5 bases). The CDR3 has 15 amino acids. Trimming shortened V by 1 base and J by 7 bases, and 11 bases separated the two germline ends. Germline V gene sequence: CDR1 LGHNA, CDR2 YNFKEQ. Here the CDR3 reads CASSQVKGSNSPLHF. DNA of the CDR3: TGTGCCAGCAGCCAAGTTAAGGGGAGCAATTCACCCCTCCACTTT.

V usage is TRBV9 and J usage is TRBJ1-2, with TRBD1 matching over 7 bases. The CDR3 is made up of 14 amino acids. With 5 bases clipped from V and 4 bases from J, the junction kept 8 bases outside the gene matches. CDR1 is SGDLS and CDR2 is YYNGEE in the germline V gene. CDR3 residues: CASRSRGNLYGYTF. The CDR3 DNA sequence: TGTGCCAGCAGATCCAGGGGGAATCTCTATGGCTACACCTTC. Drawing the rest from reference TRBV9 and TRBJ1-2, the complete variable domain is DSGVTQTPKHLITATGQRVTLRCSPRSGDLSVYWYQQSLDQGLQFLIQYYNGEERAKGNILERFSAQQFPDLHSELNLSSLELGDSALYFCASRSRGNLYGYTFGSGTRLTVV.

This clone was seen a single time. This rearrangement joins TRBV5-5 to TRBJ2-2, with TRBD1 matching over 8 bases. In germline, CDR1 is SGHKS, CDR2 YYEKEE (reference sequence). The trim removed 3 bases at V and 1 base at J, leaving 8 bases unmatched. CDR3 length equals 17 residues. CDR3 sequence: CASSSGTGGRNTGELFF. The CDR3, as DNA: TGTGCCAGCAGCTCCGGGACAGGAGGGAGGAACACCGGGGAGCTGTTTTTT.

The genes are TRBV9 and TRBJ2-5, with D perhaps matching TRBD1 (6 bases). Deletions cut 4 bases from V and 5 bases from J, with 21 bases between. Germline V lookup: CDR1 SGDLS, CDR2 YYNGEE. The length of the CDR3 is 16 residues. The CDR3 here is CASSPPNKRGWETQYF. Written as DNA, the CDR3 is TGTGCCAGCAGCCCCCCGAACAAAAGGGGGTGGGAGACCCAGTACTTC.

The V gene is TRBV29-1, the J gene TRBJ2-7, with D possibly matching TRBD2 (6 bases). Trimming removed 5 bases from V and 11 bases from J, with 16 bases in between. The length of the CDR3 is 11 residues. CDR1 and CDR2 from the germline V gene are SQVTM and ANQGSEA. CDR3 protein: CSVSNRRDEYF. CDR3 coding DNA: TGCAGCGTTTCGAATCGGAGGGACGAGTACTTC.